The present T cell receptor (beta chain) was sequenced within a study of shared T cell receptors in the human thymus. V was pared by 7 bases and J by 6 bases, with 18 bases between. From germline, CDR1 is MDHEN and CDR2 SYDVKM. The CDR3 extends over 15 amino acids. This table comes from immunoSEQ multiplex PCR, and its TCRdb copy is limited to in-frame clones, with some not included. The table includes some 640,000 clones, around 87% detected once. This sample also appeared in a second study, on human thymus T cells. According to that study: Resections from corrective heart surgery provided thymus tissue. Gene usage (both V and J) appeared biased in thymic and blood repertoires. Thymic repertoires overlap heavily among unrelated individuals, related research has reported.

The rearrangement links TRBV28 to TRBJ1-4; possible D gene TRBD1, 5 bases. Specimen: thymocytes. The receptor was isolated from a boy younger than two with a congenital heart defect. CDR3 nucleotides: TGTGCCAGCAATCCCCCGGGGGGAACCTATGAAAAACTGTTTTTT. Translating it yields CASNPPGGTYEKLFF.